The subject of this entry is one T cell receptor beta chain. Its antigen is still unknown. Base qualities are missing; no much larger clone stands one base away. TCRbeta CDR3 regions were amplified from genomic DNA using the immunoSEQ Assay, a bias-controlled multiplex PCR. For the original study's pipeline: Nucleated cell counts per sample were estimated from amplification of reference gene primers within the assay. Sequence reads were collapsed and filtered to measure the absolute abundance of every unique TCRbeta CDR3 rearrangement. For each sample, productive Simpson clonality was calculated by taking the square root of Simpson's diversity index across productive rearrangements. TCRdb holds this immuneACCESS table with in-frame rearrangements only. Some clones are missing; in checked studies, unresolved V genes explain under half, and the rest has no known cause. V, J and clone size are those of that table, while D and trimming were read from the DNA. The sample table shows approximately 220,000 clones, and 70% to 90% are seen once. Nearly 4.5% of the sample is held by the ten biggest clonotypes.

Whole blood was collected in K2EDTA tubes by collaborating institutions according to the institutions' own protocols. For TCRbeta analysis, collaborators shipped samples as frozen whole blood, isolated PBMCs, or DNA extracted from either of those sample types. This sample is part of a study of blood T cell repertoires in COVID-19 (dated by TCRdb to 2018 to 2021). Context from the whole study: The collaborator samples originated in the United States, Italy and Spain and spanned the acute and convalescent phases of COVID-19. The material from the prospective study consisted of cDNA or gDNA derived from T cells, B-cell-depleted T cells, or PBMCs. Deeply sampled blood TCRbeta repertoires from subjects exposed to, actively infected with, or recovered from COVID-19 were included in the dataset. The repertoires were released in a freely available public database intended as a resource for research on the immune response to SARS-CoV-2. Samples came from the ongoing ImmuneRACE study (first 160 participants) plus 1,254 subjects from 6 global collaborators. The sample metadata nearly always contained a de-identified subject ID, COVID-19 status, age in years and sex. Where available, HLA class I and class II types were taken from metadata supplied by the sample provider and were not determined by assay-based typing. Study-level results and caveats: How much clinical and demographic metadata was included differed by source and by participant, and the metadata was provided uncurated.

The CDR1 and CDR2 encoded by the germline V gene are MGHRA and YSYEKL. V is pruned by 2 bases and J by 0 bases, leaving 10 bases of the junction without a gene match. The CDR3 has 19 amino acids, counting the end cysteine and phenylalanine. Of the read, only the CDR3 DNA is kept; its 57 bases are in frame from base 1. This receptor was identified in a man aged 50 to 59 with acute or convalescent COVID-19. The V and J genes are TRBV4-1 and TRBJ1-4, with 9 bases in between that match TRBD1. Sequencing was done on a sample of peripheral blood. In nucleotide form, the sequence is TGCGCCAGCAGCCAACCCGGGACAGGGAGAGGAACAACTAATGAAAAACTGTTTTTT. The encoded protein is CASSQPGTGRGTTNEKLFF.